This TCR beta chain originates from a study of blood T cell repertoires in COVID-19. At the level of the study: Material from acute and convalescent COVID-19 was sourced from the United States, Italy and Spain. PBMCs, B-cell-depleted T cells, or T cells were the source of the cDNA or gDNA that made up the material.

Per the original data handling: It was from reference gene primer amplification that nucleated cell counts were estimated. The data were produced by immunoSEQ multiplex PCR, yet TCRdb's version contains in-frame clones alone and is incomplete. The V and J calls and the clone size are those of that table, but D and trimming were determined from the DNA. The profile shows approximately 300,000 clones, about 84% of them singletons. Germline V gene sequence: CDR1 ENHRY, CDR2 SYGVKD. The CDR3 totals 14 residues. The V segment lost 5 bases and the J segment 4 bases; nucleotides outside the gene matches: 8.

This TCR derives from a woman between 45 and 60 years old with acute or convalescent COVID-19. The V gene is TRBV10-3, the J gene TRBJ2-7; 7 bases are shared with TRBD1. The specimen sequenced was peripheral blood. The CDR3 sequence is CAISTRDRSYEQYF. The CDR3 DNA reads as TGTGCCATCAGTACTCGGGACAGATCATACGAGCAGTACTTC.